The 11 T cell receptor beta chains below come from one sample, sequenced in a study of blood T cell repertoires in COVID-19. Assay used: immunoSEQ multiplex PCR; TCRdb lists only in-frame clones, some missing. Of about 80,000 clones in the sample, approximately 90% were seen once. The sequenced material came from peripheral blood. These receptor sequences come from a young man with acute or convalescent COVID-19.

Here the CDR3 reads CASSYSTPLSATDTQYF. CDR3 in DNA: TGTGCCAGCAGTTACTCGACTCCACTTAGCGCGACAGATACGCAGTATTTT. This sequence joins TRBV6-2 or TRBV6-3 and TRBJ2-3; D is possibly TRBD2 (5 bases). The germline V gene encodes CDR1 MNHEY and CDR2 SVGEGT. The CDR3 extends over 17 amino acids. V lost 0 bases, J lost 3 bases, and 16 bases lay in between.

The J gene is TRBJ1-6, the V gene TRBV2; D might be TRBD1 (6 bases). This CDR3 has 13 amino acids. Per the germline V gene, CDR1 is SNHLY and CDR2 is FYNNEI. V lost 7 bases and J lost 6, with 10 bases in between. The CDR3 region is CASIGQSNSPLHF. CDR3 bases: TGTGCCAGCATCGGACAGTCTAATTCACCCCTCCACTTT.

V and J are TRBV5-6 and TRBJ2-6, with D maybe TRBD1 (5 bases). The CDR3 has 16 amino acids. V gave up 2 bases and J gave up 4 bases, with 13 bases separating them. Germline V gene sequence: CDR1 SGHDT, CDR2 YYEEEE. The CDR3 sequence is CASSLAGQLGANVLTF. CDR3 DNA sequence: TGTGCCAGCAGCTTAGCAGGACAACTGGGGGCCAACGTCCTGACTTTC.

CDR3: CSVDAGYEQYF. In nucleotides, the CDR3 is TGCAGCGTTGATGCCGGCTACGAGCAGTACTTC. The rearrangement joins TRBV29-1 to TRBJ2-7; D uncertain. Deletions cut 3 bases from V and 3 bases from J, with 6 bases between. Per the germline V gene, CDR1 is SQVTM and CDR2 is ANQGSEA. CDR3 length equals 11 residues.

The rearrangement uses TRBV19 and TRBJ1-5; D uncertain. CDR1 and CDR2 from the germline V gene are LNHDA and SQIVND (reference sequence). V shed 9 bases and J shed 0 bases, with 9 bases lying between them. This CDR3 spans 13 amino acids. In DNA form, the CDR3 reads TGTGCCAGCCGGTTAATTAGCAATCAGCCCCAGCATTTT. Protein sequence: CASRLISNQPQHF.

This clone has a single count. The J gene is TRBJ2-2, the V gene TRBV6-2 or TRBV6-3; D is possibly TRBD2 (6 bases). This CDR3 is 16 amino acids long. Germline V gene sequence: CDR1 MNHEY, CDR2 SVGEGT. The ends were cut back, 3 bases at V and 2 bases at J, with 13 bases in the middle. The CDR3, as DNA: TGTGCCAGCAGTTATGGCGCGGGACTTAACACCGGGGAGCTGTTTTTT. Translated: CASSYGAGLNTGELFF.

This chain joins TRBV7-3 and TRBJ2-3, with TRBD1 as a possible D gene (5 bases). V lost 5 bases to trimming and J lost 0 bases, with 12 bases between them. CDR1 is SGHTA, CDR2 FQGTGA, per germline. The CDR3 runs to 15 residues. The CDR3 region is CASSLGVTSTDTQYF. Written as DNA, the CDR3 is TGTGCCAGCAGCCTAGGGGTTACTAGCACAGATACGCAGTATTTT.

The rearrangement uses TRBV28 and TRBJ2-7; 11 bases are shared with TRBD2. V lost 5 bases and J lost 3; bases outside the gene matches: 9. This CDR3 has 16 amino acids. Looked up from germline, CDR1 is MDHEN and CDR2 is SYDVKM. The CDR3, as DNA: TGTGCCAGCAGTAGAATCGGGACTAGCGGAATCTACGAGCAGTACTTC. This translates into CASSRIGTSGIYEQYF.

This chain joins TRBV12-3 or TRBV12-4 and TRBJ1-1; D gene ambiguous. Trimming cost V 5 bases and J 0 bases, with 7 bases left between them. There are 13 residues in the CDR3. The CDR3 coding sequence is TGTGCCAGCAGTATTTCTATGAACACTGAAGCTTTCTTT. This codes for CASSISMNTEAFF.

The rearrangement joins TRBV6-2 or TRBV6-3 to TRBJ1-1; D possibly corresponds to TRBD1 (5 bases). Trimming took off 3 bases at V and 1 base at J, with 21 bases between the two ends. The germline gives CDR1 MNHEY, CDR2 SVGEGT. The CDR3 runs to 18 residues. The CDR3 is CASSYSPRDFNQNTEAFF. CDR3 nucleotides: TGTGCCAGCAGTTATTCCCCCAGGGATTTTAATCAGAACACTGAAGCTTTCTTT.

The V call is TRBV28, the J call TRBJ1-2; 7 bases fit TRBD1. The CDR3 covers 15 residues. CDR1 is MDHEN, CDR2 SYDVKM, per germline. The J segment lost 2 bases and the V segment lost 5 bases, leaving 8 bases of the junction unmatched. The CDR3 protein is CASSRTTGQNYGYTF. CDR3 in DNA: TGTGCCAGCAGTCGAACCACGGGACAGAACTATGGCTACACCTTC.